This T cell receptor beta chain is drawn from a study of blood T cell repertoires in COVID-19. Whole-study context: The samples span acute and convalescent COVID-19 from the United States, Italy and Spain. The cDNA or gDNA used as material had been derived from T cells, B-cell-depleted T cells, or PBMCs.

CDR1 is LNHDA, CDR2 SQIVND, per germline (reference sequence). The CDR3 runs to 14 residues. V was cut by 3 bases and J by 5 bases, with 13 bases left in between. Clones were sequenced by immunoSEQ multiplex PCR, and TCRdb holds only the in-frame ones, with some missing. The table includes about 230,000 clones, 70% to 90% detected once. The TCR originated in a man in his forties with acute or convalescent COVID-19. V gene TRBV19 combines with J gene TRBJ1-2; D is perhaps TRBD1 (6 bases). Material for sequencing was peripheral blood. The CDR3 DNA reads TGTGCCAGTAGTATCCAGTCAGGGGAATATGGCTACACCTTC. It specifies CASSIQSGEYGYTF.